These 17 T cell receptor beta chains share one sample of origin, sequenced in a study of neurological immune-mediated disorders. A single record per CDR3 protein comes from TCRdb applying MiXCR to the 5' RACE reads. Here the sample spans fewer than 20,000 distinct CDR3 sequences, about 10% being singletons. The sequencing sample was made of CD8+ T cells from blood. These receptors were taken from a woman between 45 and 60 years old in good health.

There are many counts of this clonotype. V is TRBV9 and J is TRBJ2-5; tentatively, D is TRBD1 or TRBD2 (7 bases each). The germline gives CDR1 SGDLS, CDR2 YYNGEE. V was cut by 4 bases and J by 5 bases, with 15 bases left in between. This CDR3 is built from 14 residues. CDR3 amino acids: CASSNTQGGETQYF. As DNA, the CDR3 is TGTGCCAGCAGCAATACCCAGGGGGGGGAGACCCAGTACTTC.

This clonotype was counted at least ten times. V and J are TRBV12-3 or TRBV12-4 and TRBJ2-1; D is undetermined. This CDR3 is built from 12 residues. Trimming left V 6 bases short and J 7 bases short, with 10 bases between. The CDR3 spells CASSPRANEQFF. CDR3 nucleotide sequence: TGTGCCAGCAGCCCCCGCGCGAATGAGCAGTTCTTC.

The table lists this clonotype with many counts. The genes are TRBV28 and TRBJ2-3, with D perhaps being TRBD1 or TRBD2 (5 bases each). Trimming shortened V by 8 bases and J by 4 bases, and 13 bases separated the two germline ends. The CDR3 has 13 amino acids. Germline CDR1 MDHEN, CDR2 SYDVKM. CDR3 in DNA: TGTGCCAGCCGGACGAGGGGCGCAGATACGCAGTATTTT. It translates to CASRTRGADTQYF.

This clonotype was counted many times. The chain uses TRBV7-2 and TRBJ2-1; D ambiguous. The germline CDR1 and CDR2 sequences are SGHTA and FQGNSA. V was pared by 1 base and J by 8 bases, with 6 bases between. The CDR3 length is 12 residues. The CDR3 DNA reads as TGTGCCAGCAGCTTAGGTGCGGATGAGCAGTTCTTC. This encodes CASSLGADEQFF.

This clonotype was detected many times. The chain links TRBV20-1 to TRBJ1-2, with no clear D. Germline V gives CDR1 DFQATT, CDR2 SNEGSKA (reference sequence). V lost 3 bases, J lost 7 bases, and 9 bases lay in between. The length of the CDR3 is 11 residues. The DNA for the CDR3 is TGCAGTGCTAGTGGGTTTAGTGGCTACACCTTC. It yields the protein CSASGFSGYTF.

This clonotype was seen repeatedly, ten times or more. The chain has TRBV7-2 and TRBJ2-4; possibly TRBD1 or TRBD2 for D (6 bases each). V was shortened by 4 bases and J by 6 bases, with 19 bases between the two germline ends. This CDR3 has 16 residues. Germline V lookup: CDR1 SGHTA, CDR2 FQGNSA. The CDR3 DNA follows: TGTGCCAGCAGCTCGTTAGACAGGCGGGAACTAAACATTCAGTACTTC. Amino acid sequence: CASSSLDRRELNIQYF.

This clonotype appeared many times. The V and J genes are TRBV27 and TRBJ1-2, with 8 bases lining up with TRBD1. The CDR3 extends over 15 amino acids. Germline V gives CDR1 MNHEY, CDR2 SMNVEV (reference sequence). Trimming removed 6 bases from V and 4 bases from J; junction bases left unmatched: 10. DNA for the CDR3: TGTGCCAGCAGCAATAGAGAACAGGGGGGCTATGGCTACACCTTC. The encoded protein is CASSNREQGGYGYTF.

This clonotype was observed many times. This chain links TRBV24-1 with TRBJ2-7, with 9 bases aligning to TRBD1. The CDR3 sequence is 16 residues long. The ends lost 2 bases at V and 0 bases at J; junction bases unmatched: 4. CDR1 KGHDR and CDR2 SFDVKD come from the germline V gene. The CDR3 region has the DNA TGTGCCACCAGTGATTCGGGACAGGGAAACTCCTACGAGCAGTACTTC. Translating it yields CATSDSGQGNSYEQYF.

This clonotype was detected ten times or more. This chain joins TRBV4-3 and TRBJ2-1; D is perhaps TRBD1 (6 bases). Germline V lookup: CDR1 LGHNA, CDR2 YSLEER. V was shortened by 5 bases and J by 5 bases, with 16 bases between the two germline ends. The CDR3 extends over 15 amino acids. As DNA, the CDR3 is TGCGCCAGCAGCAAAGCCTGGGACACCAACAATGAGCAGTTCTTC. Translating gives CASSKAWDTNNEQFF.

The sample holds many counts of this clonotype. The genes are TRBV6-2 or TRBV6-3 and TRBJ1-1; D gene unclear. Germline V lookup: CDR1 MNHEY, CDR2 SVGEGT. This CDR3 has 13 residues. Trimming removed 6 bases at V and 4 bases at J, with 12 bases between. CDR3 in amino acids: CASRIATRTEAFF. The DNA for the CDR3 is TGTGCCAGCAGAATTGCAACGCGCACTGAAGCTTTCTTT.

This clonotype occurred many times. The V call is TRBV7-9, the J call TRBJ2-3; TRBD1 matches at 11 bases. Per germline, CDR1 SEHNR and CDR2 FQNEAQ (reference sequence). J lost 4 bases, V lost 3 bases, and 6 bases had no gene match. This CDR3 comprises 16 residues. Written as DNA, the CDR3 is TGTGCCAGCAGCTTTTTGCCGGGACAGGGGGCAGATACGCAGTATTTT. This gives the protein CASSFLPGQGADTQYF. Drawing the rest from reference TRBV7-9 and TRBJ2-3, the complete variable domain is DTGVSQNPRHKITKRGQNVTFRCDPISEHNRLYWYRQTLGQGPEFLTYFQNEAQLEKSRLLSDRFSAERPKGSFSTLEIQRTEQGDSAMYLCASSFLPGQGADTQYFGPGTRLTVL.

As for this clonotype: At one boundary the junction diverges from the germline segment, which might be a read error. The rearrangement links TRBV20-1 to TRBJ2-2, with TRBD2 matching 7 bases. The germline gives CDR1 DFQATT, CDR2 SNEGSKA (reference sequence). The CDR3 totals 15 residues. The CDR3 region has the DNA TGCAGTGCTACAATGGCTGGCAGCGGGACCGGGGACCTGTTTTTT. Translated, it gives CSATMAGSGTGDLFF.

V and J are TRBV30 and TRBJ1-1; 7 positions match TRBD1. Germline lookup yields CDR1 GTSNPN and CDR2 SVGIG (reference sequence). The CDR3 has 15 residues. The ends lost 0 bases at V and 1 base at J; junction bases unmatched: 5. The CDR3 here is CAWSVGGYTNTEAFF. The DNA of the CDR3 is TGTGCCTGGAGTGTAGGGGGCTACACGAACACTGAAGCTTTCTTT.

Ten or more counts support this clonotype. The chain carries TRBV7-2 and TRBJ2-7, with a tentative D call TRBD2 (6 bases). The CDR3 length is 15 residues. The germline V gene has CDR1 SGHTA and CDR2 FQGNSA. The V end was cut by 5 bases, the J end by 7 bases, with 21 bases between. This CDR3 reads CASSIRDSPIREQYF. CDR3 nucleotide sequence: TGTGCCAGCAGCATCCGGGACTCCCCGATTAGGGAGCAGTACTTC.

This clonotype was detected ten times or more. J is TRBJ2-1 and V is TRBV25-1; 9 bases line up with TRBD2. V was clipped by 8 bases and J by 7 bases; unmatched bases: 9. The CDR3 consists of 14 residues. CDR1 and CDR2 from the germline V gene are MGHDK and SYGVNS. CDR3 nucleotide sequence: TGTGCCAGCGGCTTAGCGGGAGCTGGGAATGAGCAGTTCTTC. It translates to CASGLAGAGNEQFF.

The genes are TRBV5-1 and TRBJ2-1; 8 bases fit TRBD1. V lost 4 bases to trimming and J lost 7 bases; unmatched junction nucleotides: 7. Germline V CDR1 and CDR2: SGHRS, YFSETQ. CDR3 length: 14 amino acids. The CDR3 region is CASSPGTGGNEQFF. CDR3 DNA: TGCGCCAGCAGCCCCGGGACAGGAGGAAATGAGCAGTTCTTC.

Ten or more counts support this clonotype. The V call is TRBV5-1, the J call TRBJ2-1, with TRBD2 matching 7 bases. Trimming took 0 bases from V and 8 from J; bases not matched to a gene: 14. This CDR3 is built from 17 residues. The germline gives CDR1 SGHRS, CDR2 YFSETQ. The CDR3: CASSLAILGEGSDEQFF. CDR3 in DNA: TGCGCCAGCAGCTTGGCTATTCTGGGGGAGGGTAGCGATGAGCAGTTCTTC.